The text below deals with one T cell receptor (beta chain). Its target is unknown. TCRdb fed the reads into MiXCR, producing one record per CDR3 protein. The sample records hundreds of thousands of distinct CDR3 sequences, 30% to 40% being singletons. This sample was included in a study of T cell repertoires in cytomegalovirus infection. In the study overall: CMV epitopes used comprised recently identified HLA-C-restricted ones and well-studied HLA-B-restricted ones. Matching HLA type and CMV infection were both indicated by public TCR beta signatures.

Study observations and caveats: Cumulative public TCR beta family frequency identified CMV carriers with the relevant HLA.

Looked up from germline, CDR1 is ENHRY and CDR2 is SYGVKD. This CDR3 has 14 amino acids. V lost 3 bases and J 7 bases, leaving 13 bases between the germline ends. The V call is TRBV10-3, the J call TRBJ1-5; D unresolved. Sequenced here: cultured PBMCs, sampled from culture after CMV antigen stimulation. The source is a human donor in good health (CMV status not recorded). Some clones in this sample may be carry-over from other donors' samples. The CDR3 bases are TGTGCCATCAGTGACCCCCGGGGAGGCCAGCCCCAGCATTTT. It codes for CAISDPRGGQPQHF.